This TCR beta chain originates from a study of cytomegalovirus exposure and HLA in healthy donors. Primers included in the PCR were 60 Vbeta and 13 Jbeta primers. Sequencing used immunoSEQ multiplex PCR; TCRdb keeps in-frame clones, though not all of them. The sample yields roughly 100,000 clones, under 85% seen once. Germline assignment: CDR1 MNHNS and CDR2 SASEGT. V was pared by 11 bases and J by 2 bases, with 11 bases between. This CDR3 has 12 amino acids. This sequence was found in a man aged 18 to 29 in good health and CMV-seropositive. The chain uses TRBV6-1 and TRBJ2-3, with a tentative D call TRBD1 (5 bases). Sequenced: PBMCs. The CDR3 region is CAVKQDTDTQYF. CDR3 nucleotide sequence: TGTGCCGTAAAACAGGACACAGATACGCAGTATTTT.